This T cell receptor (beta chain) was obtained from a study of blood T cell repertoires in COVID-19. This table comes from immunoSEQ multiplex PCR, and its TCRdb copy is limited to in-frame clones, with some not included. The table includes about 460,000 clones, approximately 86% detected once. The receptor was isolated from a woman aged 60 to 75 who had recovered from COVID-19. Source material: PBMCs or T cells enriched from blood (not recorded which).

The CDR3 sequence is CASSESGSNYGYTF. The CDR3 DNA sequence: TGTGCCAGCAGCGAATCCGGGTCTAACTATGGCTACACCTTC. This sequence joins TRBV7-2 and TRBJ1-2; unclear D gene. This CDR3 is 14 amino acids long. Germline V CDR1 and CDR2: SGHTA, FQGNSA. V was clipped by 5 bases and J by 0 bases, with 10 bases between them.